This is a list of T cell receptor beta chains from one sample in a study of cytomegalovirus exposure and HLA in healthy donors. Clones were read by immunoSEQ multiplex PCR, and TCRdb kept only the in-frame ones, dropping some. The sample records over 200,000 clones, over 80% being singletons. The specimen was PBMCs. The origin of the receptors is a woman aged 25 to 39 in good health and CMV-seropositive. The CDR3 runs from the conserved cysteine through the conserved F or W. D genes are given only for firm matches. The listing skips clone size in some rows; elsewhere it reads once, few, many or a size class.

d_call clone_size cdr3_length j_call v_call cdr3_aa cdr3_nt
. . 13 TRBJ2-7 TRBV5-6 CASSDIGSYEQYF TGTGCCAGCAGCGATATAGGGTCCTACGAGCAGTACTTC
. once 16 TRBJ2-7 TRBV18 CASSYAPGHYSYEQYF TGTGCCAGCTCATACGCACCGGGACACTACTCCTACGAGCAGTACTTC
TRBD1 . 13 TRBJ1-2 TRBV10-3 CAISRDRDYGYTF TGTGCCATCAGTCGGGACAGGGACTATGGCTACACCTTC
. few 13 TRBJ1-2 TRBV2 CASSYGPGDGYTF TGTGCCAGCAGCTATGGACCCGGAGATGGCTACACCTTC
. . 11 TRBJ1-4 TRBV11-3 CASSLSEKLFF TGTGCCAGCAGCTTGAGTGAAAAACTGTTTTTT
TRBD1 once 14 TRBJ2-4 TRBV27 CASRMGQGWNIQYF TGTGCCAGCAGAATGGGACAGGGGTGGAACATTCAGTACTTC
TRBD2 . 15 TRBJ2-1 TRBV6-5 CASSLQTSGRGEQFF TGTGCCAGCAGTCTCCAGACTAGCGGGAGGGGTGAGCAGTTCTTC
TRBD1 . 15 TRBJ2-7 TRBV4-1 CASSLETGRPYEQYF TGCGCCAGCAGCCTTGAGACAGGGCGCCCCTACGAGCAGTACTTC
TRBD2 once 16 TRBJ2-7 TRBV6-4 CASSDARTSERCEQYF TGTGCCAGCAGTGACGCACGGACTAGCGAGCGTTGCGAGCAGTACTTC
TRBD2 . 14 TRBJ2-7 TRBV7-2 CASSLAGGSYEQYF TGTGCCAGCAGCTTAGCGGGCGGGAGCTACGAGCAGTACTTC
. . 12 TRBJ2-7 TRBV27 CASGRVGGEQYF TGTGCCTCGGGCAGGGTAGGTGGCGAGCAGTACTTC
. . 12 TRBJ1-2 TRBV30 CAWSGRANGYTF TGTGCCTGGAGTGGCAGGGCGAATGGCTACACCTTC
. . 19 TRBJ2-6 TRBV29-1 CSVEEGGGRLAAGANVLTF TGCAGCGTTGAAGAAGGGGGGGGCAGGCTAGCGGCTGGGGCCAACGTCCTGACTTTC
TRBD1 . 16 TRBJ2-5 TRBV18 CASSPRSSQGEETQYF TGTGCCAGCTCACCAAGATCCTCCCAGGGGGAAGAGACCCAGTACTTC
. few 13 TRBJ2-7 TRBV27 CASSKADSYEQYF TGTGCCAGCAGTAAGGCAGATTCCTACGAGCAGTACTTC
TRBD1 . 14 TRBJ1-2 TRBV4-1 CASSLGTGNYGYTF TGCGCCAGCAGCCTTGGGACAGGGAACTATGGCTACACCTTC
. . 13 TRBJ1-4 TRBV9 CASSPGSGEKLFF TGTGCCAGCAGCCCCGGGAGTGGTGAAAAACTGTTTTTT
. once 14 TRBJ2-5 TRBV27 CASSPGLVGETQYF TGTGCCAGCTCCCCTGGGCTAGTAGGAGAGACCCAGTACTTC
. . 14 TRBJ2-5 TRBV19 CARGRSRIKETQYF TGTGCCAGGGGACGGTCCCGGATCAAAGAGACCCAGTACTTC
. . 15 TRBJ2-7 TRBV4-2 CASSETRTGSYEQYF TGTGCCAGCAGCGAGACTCGGACCGGCTCCTACGAGCAGTACTTC
. . 13 TRBJ2-7 TRBV30 CASDLGSSYEQYF TGTGCCTCCGACCTCGGCAGCTCCTACGAGCAGTACTTC
TRBD1 . 15 TRBJ1-5 TRBV30 CAWSSRDSSNQPQHF TGTGCCTGGAGTTCTCGGGACAGCTCCAATCAGCCCCAGCATTTT
. . 14 TRBJ1-3 TRBV7-2 CASSLDPSGNTIYF TGTGCCAGCAGCTTGGACCCCTCTGGAAACACCATATATTTT
. . 15 TRBJ1-5 TRBV10-3 CAISESRAGDKPQHF TGTGCCATCAGTGAGTCTCGGGCAGGGGATAAGCCCCAGCATTTT
. . 13 TRBJ2-2 TRBV27 CATPWGCGGELFF TGTGCCACTCCTTGGGGGTGCGGCGGGGAGCTGTTTTTT
TRBD2 . 17 TRBJ2-3 TRBV7-2 CASSATGTSGPGDTQYF TGTGCCAGCAGCGCTACCGGGACTAGCGGTCCGGGGGATACGCAGTATTTT
TRBD1 . 15 TRBJ1-2 TRBV6-1 CASSESGTGVYGYTF TGTGCCAGCAGCGAATCCGGGACAGGGGTTTATGGCTACACCTTC
. . 19 TRBJ2-7 TRBV19 CASSIGDRGAGPISYEQYF TGTGCCAGTAGTATAGGCGACAGGGGAGCGGGACCCATCTCCTACGAGCAGTACTTC
. . 14 TRBJ2-3 TRBV13 CASRPPDRSDTQYF TGTGCCAGCCGCCCCCCTGACAGGTCAGATACGCAGTATTTT
. . 12 TRBJ2-2 TRBV11-2 CASSLTTGELFF TGTGCCAGCAGCTTAACAACCGGGGAGCTGTTTTTT
. once 13 TRBJ2-1 TRBV5-4 CASSLGGLNEQFF TGTGCCAGCAGCTTGGGGGGGCTTAATGAGCAGTTCTTC
. . 16 TRBJ1-5 TRBV6-6 CASSYGAGLGNQPQHF TGTGCCAGCAGTTACGGGGCAGGGCTAGGCAATCAGCCCCAGCATTTT
TRBD2 . 16 TRBJ2-5 TRBV5-1 CASSWVSGTIKETQYF TGCGCCAGCAGCTGGGTGTCCGGGACTATCAAAGAGACCCAGTACTTC
. . 14 TRBJ1-1 TRBV27 CASSLQQKNTEAFF TGTGCCAGCAGTTTACAACAGAAGAACACTGAAGCTTTCTTT
. . 13 TRBJ2-2 TRBV7-3 CASSPQLTGELFF TGTGCCAGCAGCCCCCAACTCACCGGGGAGCTGTTTTTT
. . 12 TRBJ2-5 TRBV7-8 CASRPRGGTQYF TGTGCCAGCAGACCAAGAGGGGGGACCCAGTACTTC
. . 16 TRBJ2-3 TRBV9 CASSAWDVPGTDTQYF TGTGCCAGCAGCGCATGGGACGTCCCAGGCACAGATACGCAGTATTTT
. . 13 TRBJ1-1 TRBV27 CASSLSTNTEAFF TGTGCCAGCAGTTTATCGACGAACACTGAAGCTTTCTTT
. many 11 TRBJ1-2 TRBV20-1 CSAPQLGGYTF TGCAGTGCTCCTCAACTTGGGGGCTACACCTTC
. . 12 TRBJ2-2 TRBV6-5 CASSLLPGELFF TGTGCCAGCAGTTTGCTACCCGGGGAGCTGTTTTTT
TRBD1 . 13 TRBJ1-1 TRBV29-1 CSVDGTANTEAFF TGCAGCGTTGATGGGACAGCAAACACTGAAGCTTTCTTT
. . 17 TRBJ1-5 TRBV5-1 CASSLEGGPNSNQPQHF TGCGCCAGCAGCTTGGAGGGGGGACCGAATAGCAATCAGCCCCAGCATTTT
TRBD2 . 15 TRBJ2-7 TRBV10-3 CAISEGTSENYEQYF TGTGCCATCAGCGAAGGGACTAGCGAGAACTACGAGCAGTACTTC
TRBD2 . 15 TRBJ2-1 TRBV9 CASSSGTTTPIEQFF TGTGCCAGCAGCTCCGGGACTACAACCCCCATTGAGCAGTTCTTC
. . 16 TRBJ2-7 TRBV30 CAGVVNGWAESYEQYF TGTGCCGGGGTTGTTAATGGTTGGGCGGAGAGCTACGAGCAGTACTTC
. . 11 TRBJ2-1 TRBV7-6 CASSGGYEQFF TGTGCCAGCAGCGGGGGATATGAGCAGTTCTTC
. . 15 TRBJ1-2 TRBV5-6 CASSGGRAQDDGYTF TGTGCCAGCAGTGGTGGCAGGGCCCAAGACGATGGCTACACCTTC
TRBD2 . 16 TRBJ2-1 TRBV5-1 CASSSVGAGTTNEQFF TGCGCCAGCAGCTCGGTTGGAGCGGGAACGACAAATGAGCAGTTCTTC
. . 13 TRBJ1-1 TRBV6-4 CASSEIPNTEAFF TGTGCCAGCAGTGAGATCCCGAACACTGAAGCTTTCTTT
. . 15 TRBJ2-1 TRBV10-3 CAISVDGSSYNEQFF TGTGCCATCAGTGTGGACGGGAGCTCCTACAATGAGCAGTTCTTC
. . 14 TRBJ1-4 TRBV7-8 CASAEGGATEKLFF TGTGCCAGCGCGGAGGGGGGTGCAACAGAGAAACTGTTTTTT
TRBD2 few 19 TRBJ2-3 TRBV5-6 CASSLVLGGTSGTFGTQYF TGTGCCAGCAGCTTGGTTCTCGGGGGGACTAGCGGGACCTTTGGTACGCAGTATTTT
. . 13 TRBJ1-1 TRBV30 CAWNRGVSTEAFF TGTGCCTGGAACAGAGGGGTCAGCACTGAAGCTTTCTTT